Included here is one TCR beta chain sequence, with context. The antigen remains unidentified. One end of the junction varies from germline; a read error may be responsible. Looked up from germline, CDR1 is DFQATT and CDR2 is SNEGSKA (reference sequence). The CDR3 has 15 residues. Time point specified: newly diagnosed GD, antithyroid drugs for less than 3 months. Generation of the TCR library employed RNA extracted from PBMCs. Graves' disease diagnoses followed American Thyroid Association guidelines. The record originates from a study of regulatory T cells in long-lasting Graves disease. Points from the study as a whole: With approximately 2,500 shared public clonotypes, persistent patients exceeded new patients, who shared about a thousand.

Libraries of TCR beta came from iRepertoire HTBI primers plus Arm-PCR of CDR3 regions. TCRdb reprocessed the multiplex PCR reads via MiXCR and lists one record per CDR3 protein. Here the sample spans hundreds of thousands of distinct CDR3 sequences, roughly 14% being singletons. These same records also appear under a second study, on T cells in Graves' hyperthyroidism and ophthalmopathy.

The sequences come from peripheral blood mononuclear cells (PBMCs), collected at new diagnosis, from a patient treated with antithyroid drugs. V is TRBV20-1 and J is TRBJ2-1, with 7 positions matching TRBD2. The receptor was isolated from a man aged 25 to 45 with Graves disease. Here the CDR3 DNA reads TGCAGTGCCACCTCGGGGGGAGATTCCTGCAATGAGCAGTTCTTC. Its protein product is CSATSGGDSCNEQFF.